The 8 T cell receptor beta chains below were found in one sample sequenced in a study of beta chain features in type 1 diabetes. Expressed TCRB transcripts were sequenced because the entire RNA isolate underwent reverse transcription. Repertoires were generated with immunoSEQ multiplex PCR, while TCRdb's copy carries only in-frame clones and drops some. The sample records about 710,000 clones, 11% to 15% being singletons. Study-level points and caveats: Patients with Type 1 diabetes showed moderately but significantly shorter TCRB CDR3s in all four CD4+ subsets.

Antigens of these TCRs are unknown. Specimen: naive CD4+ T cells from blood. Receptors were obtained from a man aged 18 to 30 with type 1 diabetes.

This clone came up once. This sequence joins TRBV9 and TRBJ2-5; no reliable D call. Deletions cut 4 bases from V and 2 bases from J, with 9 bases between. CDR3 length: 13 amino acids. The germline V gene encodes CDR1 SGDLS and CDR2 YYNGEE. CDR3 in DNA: TGTGCCAGCAGCCTGACCCCGCAAGAGACCCAGTACTTC. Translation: CASSLTPQETQYF.

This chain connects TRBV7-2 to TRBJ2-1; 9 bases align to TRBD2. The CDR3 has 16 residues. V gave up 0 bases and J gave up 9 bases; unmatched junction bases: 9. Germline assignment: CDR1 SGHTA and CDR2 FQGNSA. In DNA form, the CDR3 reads TGTGCCAGCAGCTTAGCGCTGGTGCTAGCGGGGCGTGAGCAGTTCTTC. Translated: CASSLALVLAGREQFF.

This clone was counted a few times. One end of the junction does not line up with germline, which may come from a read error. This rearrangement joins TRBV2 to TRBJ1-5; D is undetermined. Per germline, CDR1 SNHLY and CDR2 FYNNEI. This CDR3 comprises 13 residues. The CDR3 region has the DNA TGTGCCAGCAGTGAAGCCGAAGGGAGGCCAAAGGATTTT. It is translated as CASSEAEGRPKDF. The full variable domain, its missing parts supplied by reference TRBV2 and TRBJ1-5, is EPEVTQTPSHQVTQMGQEVILRCVPISNHLYFYWYRQILGQKVEFLVSFYNNEISEKSEIFDDQFSVERPDGSNFTLKIRSTKLEDSAMYFCASSEAEGRPKDFGDGTRLSIL.

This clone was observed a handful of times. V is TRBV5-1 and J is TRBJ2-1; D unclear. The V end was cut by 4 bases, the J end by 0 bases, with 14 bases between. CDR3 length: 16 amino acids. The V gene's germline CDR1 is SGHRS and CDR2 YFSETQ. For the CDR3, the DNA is TGCGCCAGCAGCCTATTCTCGCGGAGCTCCTACAATGAGCAGTTCTTC. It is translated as CASSLFSRSSYNEQFF.

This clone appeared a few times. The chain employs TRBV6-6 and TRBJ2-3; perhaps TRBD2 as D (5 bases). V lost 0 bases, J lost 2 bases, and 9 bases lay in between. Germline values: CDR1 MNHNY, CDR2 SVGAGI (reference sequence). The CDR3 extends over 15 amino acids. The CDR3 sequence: CASSYSGRPTDTQYF. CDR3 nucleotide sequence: TGTGCCAGCAGTTACTCGGGGAGACCCACAGATACGCAGTATTTT.

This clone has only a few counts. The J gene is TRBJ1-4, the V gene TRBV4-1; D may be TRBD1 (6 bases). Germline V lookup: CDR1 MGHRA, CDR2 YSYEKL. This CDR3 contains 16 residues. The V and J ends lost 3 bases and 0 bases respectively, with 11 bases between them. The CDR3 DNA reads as TGCGCCAGCAGCCAGGTTGGGACACCAACTAATGAAAAACTGTTTTTT. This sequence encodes CASSQVGTPTNEKLFF.

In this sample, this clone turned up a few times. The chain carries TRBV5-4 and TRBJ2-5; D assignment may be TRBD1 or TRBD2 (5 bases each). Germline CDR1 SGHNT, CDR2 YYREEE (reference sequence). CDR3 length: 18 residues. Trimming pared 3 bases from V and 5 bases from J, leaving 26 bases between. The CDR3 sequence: CASSSLRGSGEITETQYF. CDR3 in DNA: TGTGCCAGCAGCTCGTTGAGGGGCTCAGGAGAGATCACGGAGACCCAGTACTTC.

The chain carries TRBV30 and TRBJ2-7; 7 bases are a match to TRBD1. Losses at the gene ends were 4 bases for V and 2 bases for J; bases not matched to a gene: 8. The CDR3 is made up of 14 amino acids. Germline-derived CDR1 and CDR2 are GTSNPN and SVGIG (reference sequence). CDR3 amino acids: CAWKRDSGTYEQYF. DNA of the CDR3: TGTGCCTGGAAACGGGACAGTGGGACCTACGAGCAGTACTTC.